A single sample is the source of the 32 T cell receptor beta chains below, sequenced in a study of cytomegalovirus exposure and HLA in healthy donors. 13 Jbeta primers and 60 Vbeta primers were used for the PCR. The method was immunoSEQ multiplex PCR; TCRdb's version includes in-frame clones alone and lacks a portion of them. The repertoire holds 99,000 or so clones, with roughly 15% as singletons. The sample taken for sequencing was PBMCs. These receptors were taken from a female donor in good health and CMV-seronegative.

This clone was seen a handful of times. V and J are TRBV30 and TRBJ1-1, with D tentatively TRBD1 (6 bases). Trimming took off 0 bases at V and 7 bases at J, with 12 bases between the two ends. The CDR3 is 13 amino acids. Germline CDR1 and CDR2: GTSNPN and SVGIG (reference sequence). The CDR3 nucleotides read TGTGCCTGGAGTGTACGGGGGGCCCTTGAAGCTTTCTTT. It is translated as CAWSVRGALEAFF.

This sequence joins TRBV7-9 and TRBJ2-7; D is unclear. Germline V gene data show CDR1 as SEHNR and CDR2 as FQNEAQ (reference sequence). V lost 3 bases to trimming and J lost 0 bases, with 15 bases between them. The CDR3 sequence is 16 residues long. The CDR3 DNA follows: TGTGCCAGCAGCTTGATAAGCGTCGGAAGCTCCTACGAGCAGTACTTC. Translation gives CASSLISVGSSYEQYF.

The chain carries TRBV10-3 and TRBJ2-1; D perhaps matches TRBD2 (5 bases). This CDR3 spans 13 amino acids. The germline V gene encodes CDR1 ENHRY and CDR2 SYGVKD. V was cut by 2 bases and J by 4 bases, with 6 bases left in between. CDR3 nucleotides: TGTGCCATCAGTGAGCGGGATTACAATGAGCAGTTCTTC. Protein: CAISERDYNEQFF.

This clone was found a few times. The chain joins TRBV7-2 to TRBJ2-7, with TRBD2 matching 10 bases. CDR3 length equals 17 residues. Germline-derived CDR1 and CDR2 are SGHTA and FQGNSA. J was trimmed by 1 base and V by 4 bases; bases with no gene match: 10. The CDR3 spells CASSSSELAGSSYEQYF. As DNA, the CDR3 is TGTGCCAGCAGCTCCTCCGAACTAGCGGGGAGTTCCTACGAGCAGTACTTC.

This clone was counted only a few times. The J gene is TRBJ1-2, the V gene TRBV27, with TRBD1 matching 9 bases. The CDR3 contains 12 residues. Germline CDR1 reads MNHEY; CDR2 reads SMNVEV (reference sequence). With V trimmed by 6 bases and J by 8 bases, 4 bases remained unmatched. The CDR3 sequence is CASRQGARGYTF. CDR3 nucleotide sequence: TGTGCCAGCAGACAGGGGGCACGAGGCTACACCTTC.

V usage is TRBV6-5 and J usage is TRBJ1-2; D is possibly TRBD1 (5 bases). Germline CDR1 reads MNHEY; CDR2 reads SVGAGI. Trimming pared 6 bases from V and 2 bases from J, leaving 10 bases between. The CDR3 is 13 residues long. CDR3 amino acids: CASRLTENYGYTF. CDR3 nucleotide sequence: TGTGCCAGCAGGCTGACAGAGAACTATGGCTACACCTTC.

A few counts support this clone. The chain is built from TRBV30 and TRBJ2-1, with 9 bases matching TRBD2. Germline-derived CDR1 and CDR2 are GTSNPN and SVGIG (reference sequence). This CDR3 contains 14 residues. The J segment lost 2 bases and the V segment lost 2 bases, leaving 1 base of the junction unmatched. Here the CDR3 reads CAWSRGGAYNEQFF. As DNA, the CDR3 is TGTGCCTGGAGTCGCGGGGGGGCCTACAATGAGCAGTTCTTC.

This sequence joins TRBV6-6 and TRBJ1-2; 8 positions match TRBD1. The J segment lost 4 bases and the V segment lost 2 bases, leaving 9 bases of the junction unmatched. The CDR3 has 16 amino acids. The germline gives CDR1 MNHNY, CDR2 SVGAGI (reference sequence). The CDR3 here is CASSYGTGRQSYGYTF. The CDR3 DNA follows: TGTGCCAGCAGTTACGGGACAGGAAGACAAAGCTATGGCTACACCTTC.

The CDR3 sequence: CAWSIGGSGANVLTF. The CDR3 DNA sequence: TGTGCCTGGAGTATAGGGGGCTCTGGGGCCAACGTCCTGACTTTC. This sequence joins TRBV30 and TRBJ2-6; D possibly corresponds to TRBD1 (6 bases). The CDR3 totals 15 residues. The germline V gene encodes CDR1 GTSNPN and CDR2 SVGIG (reference sequence). The V end was cut by 2 bases, the J end by 0 bases, with 8 bases between.

This clone has a handful of counts. The chain joins TRBV9 to TRBJ2-2, with D possibly being TRBD1 (5 bases). This CDR3 region has 14 residues. Germline V lookup: CDR1 SGDLS, CDR2 YYNGEE. With 0 bases removed from V and 4 bases from J, the gap between germline ends came to 7 bases. The DNA for the CDR3 is TGTGCCAGCAGCGTAGGGCAGGGCACCGGGGAGCTGTTTTTT. The encoded protein is CASSVGQGTGELFF.

V is TRBV28 and J is TRBJ1-5; a weak D match, TRBD1 (5 bases). V shed 7 bases and J shed 7 bases, with 8 bases lying between them. The CDR3 covers 11 residues. The germline CDR1 and CDR2 sequences are MDHEN and SYDVKM. In DNA, the CDR3 is TGTGCCAGCACCCGGGGGCAGCCCCAGCATTTT. It is translated as CASTRGQPQHF.

V is TRBV7-2 and J is TRBJ1-4; D perhaps matches TRBD1 (5 bases). The germline gives CDR1 SGHTA, CDR2 FQGNSA. V was trimmed by 5 bases and J by 4 bases, leaving 14 bases between them. The CDR3 totals 15 residues. Here the CDR3 DNA reads TGTGCCAGCAGCCGACAAGGACAAAATAATGAAAAACTGTTTTTT. This gives the protein CASSRQGQNNEKLFF.

This chain uses TRBV6-5 with TRBJ2-5, with TRBD2 as a possible D gene (6 bases). V gave up 6 bases and J gave up 10 bases, with 15 bases separating them. The CDR3 loop spans 12 amino acids. The germline gives CDR1 MNHEY, CDR2 SVGAGI. The CDR3 DNA is TGTGCCAGCAGAAGACACGGAGGGGACCAGTACTTC. Translated: CASRRHGGDQYF.

The rearrangement joins TRBV6-5 to TRBJ1-1; D is unclear. Germline lookup yields CDR1 MNHEY and CDR2 SVGAGI. Trimming stripped 2 bases from V and 8 bases from J, with 6 bases between. This CDR3 spans 11 amino acids. CDR3 in DNA: TGTGCCAGCAGTTACCCCCCAGAAGCTTTCTTT. This codes for CASSYPPEAFF.

V is TRBV27 and J is TRBJ2-7, with TRBD1 matching 8 bases. The CDR3 runs 14 residues. The J segment lost 2 bases and the V segment lost 7 bases, leaving 7 bases of the junction unmatched. CDR1 MNHEY and CDR2 SMNVEV come from the germline V gene (reference sequence). In DNA, the CDR3 is TGTGCCAGCAAAACTTCCAGGGGGCCCTACGAGCAGTACTTC. It codes for CASKTSRGPYEQYF.

This clone occurred a few times. This chain connects TRBV27 to TRBJ1-4; D might be TRBD1 (5 bases). The length of the CDR3 is 14 residues. The V end lost 3 bases, the J end lost 8 bases, and 13 bases lay between the germline ends. CDR1 is MNHEY and CDR2 is SMNVEV in the germline V gene (reference sequence). CDR3 sequence reads: CASSFGGTGEKLFF. The CDR3 region has the DNA TGTGCCAGCAGTTTTGGGGGGACTGGGGAAAAACTGTTTTTT.

This clone was counted only a few times. The chain recombines TRBV6-5 with TRBJ2-7; 8 bases align to TRBD1. Germline CDR1 reads MNHEY; CDR2 reads SVGAGI. With 0 bases clipped from V and 2 bases from J, the junction kept 3 bases outside the gene matches. This CDR3 region has 15 residues. The CDR3 spells CASSYSSRGPYEQYF. CDR3 DNA: TGTGCCAGCAGTTACTCGAGCAGGGGGCCCTACGAGCAGTACTTC.

This chain connects TRBV2 to TRBJ2-7; D call uncertain. Germline assignment: CDR1 SNHLY and CDR2 FYNNEI. The CDR3 runs 12 residues. Trimming pared 4 bases from V and 4 bases from J, leaving 8 bases between. This CDR3 is CASSVSLYEQYF. In nucleotides, the CDR3 is TGTGCCAGCAGTGTTTCCCTATACGAGCAGTACTTC.

This clone was counted between two and nine times. The chain links TRBV4-3 to TRBJ1-6; possible D gene TRBD1, 6 bases. CDR3 length: 16 amino acids. With 0 bases removed from V and 8 bases from J, the gap between germline ends came to 14 bases. Per germline, CDR1 LGHNA and CDR2 YSLEER. The CDR3 region has the DNA TGCGCCAGCAGCCAAGACCGGACAGCTGCCCATTCACCCCTCCACTTT. Translation: CASSQDRTAAHSPLHF.

The J gene is TRBJ2-5, the V gene TRBV2; 14 bases fit TRBD2. The CDR3 contains 16 residues. Looked up from germline, CDR1 is SNHLY and CDR2 is FYNNEI. With V trimmed by 6 bases and J by 3 bases, 6 bases remained unmatched. The CDR3 nucleotides are TGTGCCAGCAGACCCAGGACTAGCGGGGGGAAAGAGACCCAGTACTTC. This encodes CASRPRTSGGKETQYF.

There are a few counts of this clone. This rearrangement joins TRBV10-3 to TRBJ1-1, with TRBD1 matching over 10 bases. With 10 bases clipped from V and 0 bases from J, the junction kept 2 bases outside the gene matches. This CDR3 spans 13 amino acids. Germline CDR1 reads ENHRY; CDR2 reads SYGVKD. The CDR3 protein is CATGTGVNTEAFF. CDR3 coding DNA: TGTGCCACCGGGACAGGGGTGAACACTGAAGCTTTCTTT.

V usage is TRBV5-8 and J usage is TRBJ2-2, with 10 bases identical to TRBD1. This CDR3 contains 16 residues. V shed 4 bases, J shed 0 bases, and the junction held 3 bases outside the gene matches. Germline loops: CDR1 SGHTS, CDR2 YDEGEE. The CDR3 is CASSTGQGSNTGELFF. For the CDR3, the DNA is TGTGCCAGCAGCACGGGACAGGGGTCGAACACCGGGGAGCTGTTTTTT.

This clone occurred a few times. The J gene is TRBJ2-1, the V gene TRBV11-3; 12 positions match TRBD2. Germline V lookup: CDR1 SGHNT, CDR2 YENEEA. V lost 5 bases, J lost 15 bases, and 8 bases stayed unmatched. The CDR3 has 13 amino acids. CDR3 nucleotides: TGTGCCAGCAGCAAGACTAGCGGGAGTCATCCGTTCTTC. Its translation is CASSKTSGSHPFF.

The V call is TRBV30, the J call TRBJ1-2; D not certain. Per germline, CDR1 GTSNPN and CDR2 SVGIG (reference sequence). There are 13 residues in the CDR3. V was pared by 4 bases and J by 2 bases, with 11 bases between. The chain's CDR3 is CAWMAQANYGYTF. As DNA, the CDR3 is TGTGCCTGGATGGCCCAGGCGAACTATGGCTACACCTTC.

The chain combines TRBV10-1 with TRBJ1-1; 7 bases align to TRBD1. This CDR3 comprises 14 residues. V trimming: 3 bases; J trimming: 7 bases; junction bases outside the gene matches: 8. Germline V gives CDR1 WNHNN, CDR2 SYGVQD (reference sequence). CDR3 bases: TGCGCCAGCAGTGATTTAGGAGGGGGCAGTGAAGCTTTCTTT. Translating it yields CASSDLGGGSEAFF.

The rearrangement links TRBV6-1 to TRBJ1-3; D gene ambiguous. This CDR3 contains 17 residues. Trimming pared 2 bases from V and 0 bases from J, leaving 14 bases between. Germline V gene lookup returns CDR1 MNHNS and CDR2 SASEGT. The DNA of the CDR3 is TGTGCCAGCAGTGAACGAGTTACTGGTTACTCTGGAAACACCATATATTTT. This encodes CASSERVTGYSGNTIYF.

V usage is TRBV6-1 and J usage is TRBJ2-7; a possible D gene is TRBD2 (5 bases). Trimming removed 7 bases at V and 4 bases at J, with 11 bases between. The CDR3 consists of 12 residues. CDR1 and CDR2 (germline): MNHNS, SASEGT. CDR3 loop: CASIRRAYEQYF. The CDR3, as DNA: TGTGCCAGCATTAGGCGGGCTTACGAGCAGTACTTC.

V is TRBV2 and J is TRBJ1-5, with 8 bases fitting TRBD1. V lost 2 bases to trimming and J lost 2 bases; unmatched junction nucleotides: 5. This CDR3 is 16 amino acids long. Germline lookup yields CDR1 SNHLY and CDR2 FYNNEI. This chain's CDR3 is CASSEYGQGRNQPQHF. In nucleotides, the CDR3 is TGTGCCAGCAGTGAATATGGACAGGGCCGCAATCAGCCCCAGCATTTT.

The genes are TRBV5-6 and TRBJ2-3, with 7 bases matching TRBD2. Germline CDR1 SGHDT, CDR2 YYEEEE. V dropped 4 bases and J dropped 5; count of bases not matched to a gene: 7. CDR3 length: 14 residues. The CDR3 loop reads CASSVRLARDTQYF. The DNA for the CDR3 is TGTGCCAGCAGCGTCCGACTAGCTAGAGATACGCAGTATTTT.

This clone was detected a few times. CDR3 DNA: TGTGCCTGGAGTGTTCAGACTAATCAGCCCCAGCATTTT. Translating it yields CAWSVQTNQPQHF. The gene calls are TRBV30 and TRBJ1-5; unclear D gene. V was clipped by 0 bases and J by 4 bases, with 7 bases between them. Per germline, CDR1 GTSNPN and CDR2 SVGIG (reference sequence). CDR3 size: 13 residues.

This clone came up a few times. The chain joins TRBV5-4 to TRBJ2-7; 7 bases are shared with TRBD1. The length of the CDR3 is 15 residues. After removal of 0 bases from V and 4 bases from J, the junction contained 7 bases not matched to a gene. Per germline, CDR1 SGHNT and CDR2 YYREEE (reference sequence). The CDR3 nucleotides read TGTGCCAGCAGCTTGGCAGGCGACAGGGTGTACGAGCAGTACTTC. Amino acids: CASSLAGDRVYEQYF.

This clone was observed a handful of times. V and J are TRBV18 and TRBJ1-1; D is unresolved. Between the trimmed V and J ends, which lost 3 bases and 0 bases, there was a span of 8 bases. The germline V gene encodes CDR1 KGHSH and CDR2 LQKENI. The CDR3 spans 14 residues. For the CDR3, the DNA is TGTGCCAGCTCACCGTTAAGCATGAACACTGAAGCTTTCTTT. Protein sequence: CASSPLSMNTEAFF.